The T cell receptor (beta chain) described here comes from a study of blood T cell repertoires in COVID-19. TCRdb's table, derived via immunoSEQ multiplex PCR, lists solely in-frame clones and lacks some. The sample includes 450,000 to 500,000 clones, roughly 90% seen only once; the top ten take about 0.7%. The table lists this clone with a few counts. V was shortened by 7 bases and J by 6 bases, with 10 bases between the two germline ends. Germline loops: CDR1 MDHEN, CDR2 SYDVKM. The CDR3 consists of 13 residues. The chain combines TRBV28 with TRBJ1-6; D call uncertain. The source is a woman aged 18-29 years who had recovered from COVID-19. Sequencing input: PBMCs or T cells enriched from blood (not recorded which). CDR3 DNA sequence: TGTGCCAGCACTCCTAATATTAATTCACCCCTCCACTTT. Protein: CASTPNINSPLHF.